A single sample is the source of the 12 T cell receptor beta chains below, sequenced in a study of identical twins. MiXCR, applied by TCRdb to the 5' RACE reads, yields one record per CDR3 protein. The table lists roughly 770,000 distinct CDR3 sequences, 15% to 20% of them singletons, with roughly 13% in the top ten. The same data also contributed to another study, on T cells expressing NK-cell markers.

The source material was PBMCs. These receptors were taken from a woman under 30 in good health.

This clonotype was picked up a small number of times. The rearrangement uses TRBV12-3 or TRBV12-4 and TRBJ2-1; D remains unclear. CDR3 length: 10 amino acids. V was clipped by 6 bases and J by 10 bases, with 7 bases between them. This CDR3 reads CASSDVEQFF. Written as DNA, the CDR3 is TGTGCCAGCAGCGATGTCGAGCAGTTCTTC.

The rearrangement links TRBV10-1 to TRBJ2-1, with D possibly TRBD2 on 6 matching bases. Germline CDR1 reads WNHNN; CDR2 reads SYGVQD (reference sequence). The CDR3 length is 14 residues. The V end lost 3 bases, the J end lost 7 bases, and 13 bases lay between the germline ends. CDR3: CASSDRGYGNEQFF. Here the CDR3 DNA reads TGCGCCAGCAGTGACCGGGGGTACGGAAATGAGCAGTTCTTC.

The V call is TRBV7-2, the J call TRBJ2-1; no definite D call. V was trimmed by 7 bases and J by 0 bases, leaving 7 bases between them. CDR1 SGHTA and CDR2 FQGNSA come from the germline V gene. The CDR3 has 13 residues. The chain's CDR3 is CASTPGSYNEQFF. The CDR3 nucleotides are TGTGCCAGCACCCCGGGCTCCTACAATGAGCAGTTCTTC.

This clonotype was counted a single time. The chain uses TRBV10-3 and TRBJ1-3; D is undetermined. The CDR3 has 15 amino acids. Trimming stripped 8 bases from V and 1 base from J, with 15 bases between. CDR1 is ENHRY and CDR2 is SYGVKD in the germline V gene. DNA of the CDR3: TGTGCCATCGTTCAGGACGGGATATCTGGAAACACCATATATTTT. Protein product: CAIVQDGISGNTIYF.

The genes are TRBV9 and TRBJ2-7; perhaps TRBD2 as D (6 bases). The length of the CDR3 is 17 residues. Trimming left V 4 bases short and J 2 bases short, with 22 bases between. The germline V gene encodes CDR1 SGDLS and CDR2 YYNGEE. The CDR3 region has the DNA TGTGCCAGCAGCTCACCACCGGGGGTAGTTGAGACCTACGAGCAGTACTTC. The encoded protein is CASSSPPGVVETYEQYF.

The chain uses TRBV6-1 and TRBJ2-7; 8 bases are a match to TRBD2. The junction had 7 bases not matched to a gene; V was cut back by 7 bases and J by 2 bases. This CDR3 contains 14 residues. The V gene's germline CDR1 is MNHNS and CDR2 SASEGT. The CDR3 here is CASKITSGTYEQYF. The CDR3 bases are TGTGCCAGCAAAATAACTAGCGGAACCTACGAGCAGTACTTC.

This clonotype was seen more than once but under ten times. The chain uses TRBV12-3 or TRBV12-4 and TRBJ2-3, with D possibly being TRBD1 (5 bases). The CDR3 consists of 15 residues. V was cut by 6 bases and J by 5 bases, with 18 bases left in between. This CDR3 reads CASSDGAVPLDTQYF. The CDR3 DNA is TGTGCCAGCAGCGATGGGGCAGTCCCCTTAGATACGCAGTATTTT.

At least ten counts were recorded for this clonotype. This chain links TRBV20-1 with TRBJ1-1, with D perhaps matching TRBD1 (5 bases). Germline V gene lookup returns CDR1 DFQATT and CDR2 SNEGSKA (reference sequence). Deletions cut 2 bases from V and 1 base from J, with 11 bases between. The CDR3 has 14 amino acids. CDR3 bases: TGCAGTGCTAGACAGGGCCTTGGGAACACTGAAGCTTTCTTT. It translates to CSARQGLGNTEAFF.

This clonotype was detected a few times. V gene TRBV20-1 combines with J gene TRBJ2-7; D is possibly TRBD2 (7 bases). The V end lost 6 bases, the J end lost 5 bases, and 17 bases lay between the germline ends. The germline V gene has CDR1 DFQATT and CDR2 SNEGSKA (reference sequence). The CDR3 loop spans 13 amino acids. The CDR3 here is CSARGGGPDEQYF. For the CDR3, the DNA is TGCAGTGCCCGAGGGGGGGGGCCGGACGAGCAGTACTTC.

This chain uses TRBV20-1 with TRBJ2-5; D may be TRBD2 (5 bases). V was shortened by 0 bases and J by 2 bases, with 13 bases between the two germline ends. Germline loops: CDR1 DFQATT, CDR2 SNEGSKA (reference sequence). This CDR3 has 15 residues. This CDR3 reads CSARDRRTFQETQYF. Here the CDR3 DNA reads TGCAGTGCTAGAGACCGTCGGACTTTTCAAGAGACCCAGTACTTC.

The chain combines TRBV5-1 with TRBJ1-6; 8 bases match TRBD1. Losses at the gene ends were 7 bases for V and 6 bases for J; bases not matched to a gene: 9. The CDR3 contains 15 residues. Germline V lookup: CDR1 SGHRS, CDR2 YFSETQ. The CDR3, as DNA: TGCGCCAGCGGGTTAGAAGACAGGGGTAATTCACCCCTCCACTTT. Translated, it gives CASGLEDRGNSPLHF.

The chain joins TRBV11-2 to TRBJ2-2, with D unresolved. The CDR3 is 15 residues long. Per the germline V gene, CDR1 is SGHAT and CDR2 is FQNNGV. Trimming took 6 bases from V and 4 from J, leaving 15 bases between them. This chain's CDR3 is CASRRALLGTGELFF. For the CDR3, the DNA is TGTGCCAGCAGAAGGGCCCTGTTGGGCACCGGGGAGCTGTTTTTT. Full variable domain (outside the CDR3, taken from reference TRBV11-2 and TRBJ2-2): EAGVAQSPRYKIIEKRQSVAFWCNPISGHATLYWYQQILGQGPKLLIQFQNNGVVDDSQLPKDRFSAERLKGVDSTLKIQPAKLEDSAVYLCASRRALLGTGELFFGEGSRLTVL.